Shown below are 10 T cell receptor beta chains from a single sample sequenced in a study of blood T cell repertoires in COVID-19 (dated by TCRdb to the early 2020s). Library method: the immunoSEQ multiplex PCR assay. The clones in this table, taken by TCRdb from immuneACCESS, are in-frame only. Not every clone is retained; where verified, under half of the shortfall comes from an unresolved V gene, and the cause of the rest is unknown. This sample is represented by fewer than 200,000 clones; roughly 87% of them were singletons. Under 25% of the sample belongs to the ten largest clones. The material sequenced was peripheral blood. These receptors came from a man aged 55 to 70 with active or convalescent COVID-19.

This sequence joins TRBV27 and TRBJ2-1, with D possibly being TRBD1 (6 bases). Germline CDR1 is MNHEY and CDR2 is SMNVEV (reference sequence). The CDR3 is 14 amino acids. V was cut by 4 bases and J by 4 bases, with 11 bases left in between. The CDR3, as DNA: TGTGCCAGCAGTTGGCTGGGGGCTTACAATGAGCAGTTCTTC. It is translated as CASSWLGAYNEQFF.

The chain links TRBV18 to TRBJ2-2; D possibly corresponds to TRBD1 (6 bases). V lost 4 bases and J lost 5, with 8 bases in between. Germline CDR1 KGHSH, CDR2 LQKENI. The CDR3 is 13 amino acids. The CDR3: CASSLGQTGELFF. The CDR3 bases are TGTGCCAGCTCACTAGGACAGACCGGGGAGCTGTTTTTT. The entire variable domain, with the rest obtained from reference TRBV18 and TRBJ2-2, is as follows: NAGVMQNPRHLVRRRGQEARLRCSPMKGHSHVYWYRQLPEEGLKFMVYLQKENIIDESGMPKERFSAEFPKEGPSILRIQQVVRGDSAAYFCASSLGQTGELFFGEGSRLTVL.

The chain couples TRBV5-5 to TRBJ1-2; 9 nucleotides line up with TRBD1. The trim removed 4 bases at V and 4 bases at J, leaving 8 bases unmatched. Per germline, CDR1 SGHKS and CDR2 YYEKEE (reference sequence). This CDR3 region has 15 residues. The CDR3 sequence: CASSPVSTGGYGYTF. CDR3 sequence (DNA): TGTGCCAGCAGCCCGGTCTCGACAGGGGGCTATGGCTACACCTTC.

DNA for the CDR3: TGCGCCAGCAGCCACACTAGCGGGGGGGCACAGAATACGCAGTATTTT. This sequence encodes CASSHTSGGAQNTQYF. V gene TRBV4-1 combines with J gene TRBJ2-3; 13 positions match TRBD2. Germline trimming cut 3 bases from V and 7 bases from J; bases unmatched to any gene: 7. Germline-derived CDR1 and CDR2 are MGHRA and YSYEKL. The CDR3 contains 16 residues.

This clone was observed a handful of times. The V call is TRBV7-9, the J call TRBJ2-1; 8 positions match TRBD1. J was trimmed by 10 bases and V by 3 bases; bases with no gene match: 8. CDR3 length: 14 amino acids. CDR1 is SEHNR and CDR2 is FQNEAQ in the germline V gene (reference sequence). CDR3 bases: TGTGCCAGCAGCTTTCTCGGACAGGGAACCGAGCAGTTCTTC. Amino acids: CASSFLGQGTEQFF.

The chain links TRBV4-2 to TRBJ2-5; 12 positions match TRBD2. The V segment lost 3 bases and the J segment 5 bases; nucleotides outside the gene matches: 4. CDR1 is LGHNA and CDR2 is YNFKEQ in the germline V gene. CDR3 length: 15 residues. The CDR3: CASSQDGTSGETQYF. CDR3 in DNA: TGTGCCAGCAGCCAGGATGGGACTAGCGGGGAGACCCAGTACTTC.

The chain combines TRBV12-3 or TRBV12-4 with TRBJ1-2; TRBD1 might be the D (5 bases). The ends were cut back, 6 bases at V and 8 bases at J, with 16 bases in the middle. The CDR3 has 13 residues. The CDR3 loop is CASSPGTSGGYTF. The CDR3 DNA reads TGTGCCAGCAGCCCCGGGACTTCGGGGGGCTACACCTTC.

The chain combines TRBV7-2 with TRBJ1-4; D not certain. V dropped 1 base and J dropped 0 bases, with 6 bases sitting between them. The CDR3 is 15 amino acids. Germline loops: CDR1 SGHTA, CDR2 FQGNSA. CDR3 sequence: CASSLEATTNEKLFF. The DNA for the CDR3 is TGTGCCAGCAGCTTAGAAGCGACAACTAATGAAAAACTGTTTTTT.

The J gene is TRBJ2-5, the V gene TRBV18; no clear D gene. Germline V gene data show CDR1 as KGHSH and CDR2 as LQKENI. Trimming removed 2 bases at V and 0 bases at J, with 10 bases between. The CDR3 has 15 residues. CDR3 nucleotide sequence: TGTGCCAGCTCACCAGGGTGGGCCAACCAAGAGACCCAGTACTTC. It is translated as CASSPGWANQETQYF.

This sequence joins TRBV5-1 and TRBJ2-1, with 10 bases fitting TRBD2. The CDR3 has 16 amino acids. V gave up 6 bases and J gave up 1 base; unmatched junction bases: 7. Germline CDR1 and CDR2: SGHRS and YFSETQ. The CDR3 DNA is TGCGCCAGCACCGGACTAGCGGCAAATTCCTACAATGAGCAGTTCTTC. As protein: CASTGLAANSYNEQFF.